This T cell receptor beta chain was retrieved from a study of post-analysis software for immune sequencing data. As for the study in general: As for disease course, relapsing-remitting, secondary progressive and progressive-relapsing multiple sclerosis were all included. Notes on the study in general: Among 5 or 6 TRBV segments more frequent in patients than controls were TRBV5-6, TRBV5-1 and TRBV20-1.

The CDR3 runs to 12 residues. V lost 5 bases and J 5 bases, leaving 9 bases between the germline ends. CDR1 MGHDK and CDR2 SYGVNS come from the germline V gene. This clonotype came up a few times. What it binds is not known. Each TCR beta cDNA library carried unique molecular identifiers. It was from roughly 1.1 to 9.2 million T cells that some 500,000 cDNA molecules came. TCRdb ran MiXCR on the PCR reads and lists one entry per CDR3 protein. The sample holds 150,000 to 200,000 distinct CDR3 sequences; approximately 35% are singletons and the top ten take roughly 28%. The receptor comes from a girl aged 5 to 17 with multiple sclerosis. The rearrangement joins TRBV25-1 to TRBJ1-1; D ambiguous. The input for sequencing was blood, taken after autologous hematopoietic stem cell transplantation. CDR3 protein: CASSRSRTEAFF. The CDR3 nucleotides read TGTGCCAGCAGTCGTAGTAGGACTGAAGCTTTCTTT. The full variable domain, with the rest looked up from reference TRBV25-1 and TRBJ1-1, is EADIYQTPRYLVIGTGKKITLECSQTMGHDKMYWYQQDPGMELHLIHYSYGVNSTEKGDLSSESTVSRIRTEHFPLTLESARPSHTSQYLCASSRSRTEAFFGQGTRLTVV.